This TCR beta chain comes out of a study of T-cell memory formation after mild COVID-19. General study results and limits: Of the contracting clones, CD4+ ones lay mainly in CM and EM, and CD8+ ones in EMRA.

Only one count was recorded for this clonotype. No antigen is known for it. The CDR3 sequence is 13 residues long. Trimming pared 0 bases from V and 6 bases from J, leaving 9 bases between. Germline CDR1 MNHEY, CDR2 SVGAGI. From the 5' RACE reads, TCRdb called clonotypes with MiXCR, one entry per CDR3 protein. The sample shows hundreds of thousands of distinct CDR3 sequences, around a sixth of them seen only once. The sample consisted of PBMCs or a T cell subset sorted from them (not recorded which). This chain connects TRBV6-5 to TRBJ2-7, with unresolved D. This clonotype was obtained from an adult woman who had mild COVID-19 (a few samples of this study predate the infection). Cell type and time point are not known. In DNA, the CDR3 is TGTGCCAGCAGTTACTCGTCTTACTCCGAGCAGTACTTC. Translated: CASSYSSYSEQYF.